There are many counts of the clone carrying this T cell receptor beta chain. Its target is unknown. Cyclophosphamide on days +3 and +4 followed busulfan-fludarabine conditioning and a marrow graft. The repertoire was sequenced with immunoSEQ multiplex PCR; TCRdb's copy has only in-frame clones and lacks some. The sample counts 20,000 to 25,000 clones, none seen once; the ten largest own 1.5% to 2%. This sample was taken from a study of T cells after posttransplantation cyclophosphamide. Study results and caveats: Blood and skin or GI T cell repertoires showed limited TRB overlap. TRB clonality was highly associated with recipient CMV seropositivity and reactivation. Later post-transplant blood repertoires were often dominated by donor CD8+ memory clones.

After removal of 1 base from V and 7 bases from J, the junction contained 3 bases not matched to a gene. CDR1 and CDR2 from the germline V gene are SEHNR and FQNEAQ (reference sequence). There are 15 residues in the CDR3. The sample here was PBMCs, taken after allogeneic stem cell transplant with posttransplant cyclophosphamide. V usage is TRBV7-9 and J usage is TRBJ1-6; 8 positions match TRBD1. This TCR was recovered from a male patient in his late teens or twenties who received an allogeneic stem cell transplant from a related donor, was CMV-positive, and had no GVHD. The graft donor may account for some of the T cells. The CDR3 protein is CASSLGAGGNSPLHF. The CDR3 coding sequence is TGTGCCAGCAGCTTAGGGGCAGGGGGCAATTCACCCCTCCACTTT.